Listed below are T cell receptor beta chains from one sample, sequenced in a study of T cells in localized non-small cell lung cancer. The table came from immunoSEQ multiplex PCR; TCRdb's copy has only in-frame clones and leaves some out. The profile shows roughly 4,200 clones, roughly 37% of them singletons. The input for sequencing was lung tumor tissue, taken before any cancer treatment. The receptors come from a woman aged 35-75 years with stage I lung adenocarcinoma. Each CDR3 is given with its conserved first and last residue. The D gene is left open where the match is weak. The size field is filled for only some rows; it gives once, few, many or a size class.

>-|TRBJ1-1|TRBV10-1|-
CASSDYALGNTEAFF
TGCGCCAGCAGTGACTACGCCCTGGGGAACACTGAAGCTTTCTTT
>TRBD1|TRBJ1-2|TRBV10-3|-
CAISDPDRALGDYGYTF
TGTGCCATCAGTGACCCCGACAGGGCTCTGGGGGACTATGGCTACACCTTC
>-|TRBJ2-7|TRBV9|-
CASTEGVVGYEQYF
TGTGCCAGCACCGAAGGGGTCGTTGGGTACGAGCAGTACTTC
>TRBD2|TRBJ2-7|TRBV30|few
CAWSEKLAGGPYEQYF
TGTGCCTGGAGTGAAAAACTAGCGGGAGGCCCGTACGAGCAGTACTTC
>TRBD1|TRBJ1-2|TRBV11-3|few
CASSPRGLNYGYTF
TGTGCCAGCAGCCCCAGGGGGCTTAACTATGGCTACACCTTC
>-|TRBJ2-2|TRBV19|once
CASIEKQGLGLDTGELFF
TGTGCCAGTATCGAAAAACAGGGTTTGGGTTTGGACACCGGGGAGCTGTTTTTT
>-|TRBJ2-5|TRBV12-5|-
CASGLRAETQYF
TGTGCTAGTGGCTTACGGGCAGAGACCCAGTACTTC
>TRBD1|TRBJ1-2|TRBV28|-
CASTYATGNNYGYTF
TGTGCCAGCACTTATGCGACAGGGAATAACTATGGCTACACCTTC
>-|TRBJ2-7|TRBV30|few
CAWTWDSPPSEQYF
TGTGCCTGGACCTGGGACTCCCCCCCGTCCGAGCAGTACTTC
>TRBD1|TRBJ1-2|TRBV5-1|few
CASSRRQGDDGYTF
TGCGCCAGCAGCCGACGACAGGGGGACGATGGCTACACCTTC
>TRBD2|TRBJ2-5|TRBV6-8|few
CASSPGLAGLETQYF
TGTGCCAGCAGTCCCGGACTAGCGGGATTGGAGACCCAGTACTTC
>TRBD2|TRBJ2-7|TRBV7-6|-
CASSPGLAGGWDEQYF
TGTGCCAGCAGCCCTGGACTAGCGGGAGGATGGGACGAGCAGTACTTC
>-|TRBJ2-7|TRBV10-1|-
CASSLEEGNSYEQYF
TGCGCCAGCAGCCTCGAGGAAGGGAATTCCTACGAGCAGTACTTC
>TRBD1|TRBJ2-1|TRBV29-1|-
CSVGQGGIHEQFF
TGCAGCGTCGGACAGGGGGGAATTCATGAGCAGTTCTTC
>TRBD1|TRBJ1-5|TRBV6-8|medium-sized
CASSYEGTGGQPQHF
TGTGCCAGCAGTTACGAGGGGACAGGCGGGCAGCCCCAGCATTTT
>-|TRBJ2-7|TRBV6-8|-
CASGPPAYEQYF
TGTGCCAGCGGGCCACCAGCCTACGAGCAGTACTTC
>-|TRBJ2-5|TRBV14|-
CASSQWQQETQYF
TGTGCCAGCAGCCAATGGCAGCAAGAGACCCAGTACTTC
>TRBD1|TRBJ1-4|TRBV19|-
CASSEGTGRSNEKLFF
TGTGCCAGTAGTGAAGGGACAGGGCGGTCTAATGAAAAACTGTTTTTT
>TRBD1|TRBJ2-7|TRBV6-8|-
CASSPREGALSYEQYF
TGTGCCAGCAGTCCCCGAGAGGGGGCCCTATCCTACGAGCAGTACTTC
>-|TRBJ1-3|TRBV25-1|few
CASRGGPVGNTIYF
TGTGCCAGCAGAGGGGGGCCGGTCGGAAACACCATATATTTT
>-|TRBJ1-2|TRBV19|-
CASSIDRRGGYTF
TGTGCCAGTAGTATAGATCGGAGGGGAGGCTACACCTTC
>TRBD1|TRBJ2-7|TRBV11-3|-
CASSSKPGQEYEQYF
TGTGCCAGCAGCTCGAAACCGGGACAGGAGTACGAGCAGTACTTC
>-|TRBJ2-5|TRBV5-1|-
CASSSGHKEETQYF
TGCGCCAGCAGTTCCGGGCACAAGGAAGAGACCCAGTACTTC
>-|TRBJ2-7|TRBV30|few
CAWSVYRQGDYEQYF
TGTGCCTGGAGTGTATATAGGCAGGGAGACTACGAGCAGTACTTC
>TRBD1|TRBJ1-4|TRBV19|-
CASTDRPGGARTNEKLFF
TGTGCCAGTACCGATAGACCAGGGGGCGCGAGAACTAATGAAAAACTGTTTTTT
>-|TRBJ1-1|TRBV19|-
CASSMQGRITEAFF
TGTGCCAGTAGTATGCAGGGGCGGATCACTGAAGCTTTCTTT
>-|TRBJ1-3|TRBV28|-
CASTVSNSGNTIYF
TGTGCCAGCACAGTTTCAAACTCTGGAAACACCATATATTTT